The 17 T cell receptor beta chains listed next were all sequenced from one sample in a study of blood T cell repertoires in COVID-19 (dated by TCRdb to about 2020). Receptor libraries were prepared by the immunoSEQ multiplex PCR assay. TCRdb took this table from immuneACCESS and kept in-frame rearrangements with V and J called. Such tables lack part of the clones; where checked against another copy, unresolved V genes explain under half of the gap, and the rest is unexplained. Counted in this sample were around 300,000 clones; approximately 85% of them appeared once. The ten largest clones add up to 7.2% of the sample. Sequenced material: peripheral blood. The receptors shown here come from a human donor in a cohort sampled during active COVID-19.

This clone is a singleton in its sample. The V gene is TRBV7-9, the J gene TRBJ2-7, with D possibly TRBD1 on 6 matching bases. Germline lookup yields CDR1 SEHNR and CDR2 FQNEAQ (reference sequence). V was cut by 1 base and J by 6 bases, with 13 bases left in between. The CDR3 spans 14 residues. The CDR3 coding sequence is TGTGCCAGCAGCTTAGGAGGGACACTCAGCGAGCAGTACTTC. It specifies CASSLGGTLSEQYF. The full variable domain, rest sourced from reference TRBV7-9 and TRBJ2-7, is DTGVSQNPRHKITKRGQNVTFRCDPISEHNRLYWYRQTLGQGPEFLTYFQNEAQLEKSRLLSDRFSAERPKGSFSTLEIQRTEQGDSAMYLCASSLGGTLSEQYFGPGTRLTVT.

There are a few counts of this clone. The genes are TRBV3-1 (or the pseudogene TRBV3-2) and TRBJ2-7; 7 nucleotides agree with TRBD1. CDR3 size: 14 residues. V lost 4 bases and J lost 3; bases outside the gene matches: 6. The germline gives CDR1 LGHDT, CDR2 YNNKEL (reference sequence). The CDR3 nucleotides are TGTGCCAGCAGCCTTCGACAGGGTCGCTACGAGCAGTACTTC. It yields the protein CASSLRQGRYEQYF.

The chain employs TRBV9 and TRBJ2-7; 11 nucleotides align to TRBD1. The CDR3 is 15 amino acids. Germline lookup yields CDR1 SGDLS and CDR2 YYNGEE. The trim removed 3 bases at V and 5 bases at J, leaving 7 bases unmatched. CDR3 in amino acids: CASSAVGQGAHEQYF. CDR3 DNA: TGTGCCAGCAGCGCCGTCGGACAGGGGGCCCACGAGCAGTACTTC.

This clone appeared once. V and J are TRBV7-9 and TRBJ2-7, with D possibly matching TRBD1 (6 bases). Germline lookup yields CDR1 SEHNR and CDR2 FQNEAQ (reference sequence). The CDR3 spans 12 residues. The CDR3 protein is CARPRGYYEQYF. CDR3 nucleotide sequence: TGTGCTAGACCAAGGGGGTACTACGAGCAGTACTTC. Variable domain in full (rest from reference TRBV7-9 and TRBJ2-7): DTGVSQNPRHKITKRGQNVTFRCDPISEHNRLYWYRQTLGQGPEFLTYFQNEAQLEKSRLLSDRFSAERPKGSFSTLEIQRTEQGDSAMYLCARPRGYYEQYFGPGTRLTVT.

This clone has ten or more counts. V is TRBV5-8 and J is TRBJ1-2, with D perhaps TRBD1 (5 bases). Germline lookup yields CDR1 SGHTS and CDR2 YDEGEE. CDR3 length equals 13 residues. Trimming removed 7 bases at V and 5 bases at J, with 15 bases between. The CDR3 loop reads CASAARAVYGYTF. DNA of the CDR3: TGTGCCAGCGCCGCCAGGGCGGTGTATGGCTACACCTTC.

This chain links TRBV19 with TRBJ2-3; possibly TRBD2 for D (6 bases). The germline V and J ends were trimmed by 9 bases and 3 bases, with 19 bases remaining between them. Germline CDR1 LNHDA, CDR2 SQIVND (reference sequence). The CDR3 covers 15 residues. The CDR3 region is CASRQERGLTDTQYF. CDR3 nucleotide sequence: TGTGCCAGCCGCCAGGAACGGGGGTTAACAGATACGCAGTATTTT.

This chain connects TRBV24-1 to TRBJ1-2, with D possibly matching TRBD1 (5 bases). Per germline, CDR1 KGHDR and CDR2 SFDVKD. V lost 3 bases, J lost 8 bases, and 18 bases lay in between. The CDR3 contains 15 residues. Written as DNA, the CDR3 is TGTGCCACCAGTGATCCACAGGTTTCCCTCTCCGGCTACACCTTC. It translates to CATSDPQVSLSGYTF.

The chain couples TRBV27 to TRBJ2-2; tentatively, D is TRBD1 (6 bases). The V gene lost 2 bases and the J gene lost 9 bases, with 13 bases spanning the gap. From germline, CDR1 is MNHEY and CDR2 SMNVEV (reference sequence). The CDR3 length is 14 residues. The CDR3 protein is CASSLVQGNRELFF. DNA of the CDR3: TGTGCCAGCAGTTTAGTCCAGGGGAATCGGGAGCTGTTTTTT.

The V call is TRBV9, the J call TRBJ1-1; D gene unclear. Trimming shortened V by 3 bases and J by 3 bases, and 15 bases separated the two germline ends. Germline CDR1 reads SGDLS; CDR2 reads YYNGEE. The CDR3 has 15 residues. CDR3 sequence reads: CASSGASERHTEAFF. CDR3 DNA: TGTGCCAGCAGCGGGGCCTCCGAAAGGCACACTGAAGCTTTCTTT.

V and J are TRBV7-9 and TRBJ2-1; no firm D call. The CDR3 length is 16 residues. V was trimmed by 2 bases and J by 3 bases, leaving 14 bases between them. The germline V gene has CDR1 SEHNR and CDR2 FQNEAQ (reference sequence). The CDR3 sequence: CASSLLPGQLYNEQFF. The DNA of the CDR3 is TGTGCCAGCAGCTTACTCCCGGGTCAACTCTACAATGAGCAGTTCTTC.

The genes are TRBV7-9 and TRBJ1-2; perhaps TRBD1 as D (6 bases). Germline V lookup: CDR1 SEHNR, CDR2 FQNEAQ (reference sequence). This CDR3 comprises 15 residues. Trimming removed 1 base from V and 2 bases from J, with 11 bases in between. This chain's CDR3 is CASSLGDMVNYGYTF. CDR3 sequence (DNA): TGTGCCAGCAGCTTAGGGGACATGGTGAACTATGGCTACACCTTC.

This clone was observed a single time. The CDR3: CASSLDQAGELFF. The CDR3 DNA follows: TGTGCCAGCAGCTTAGATCAGGCCGGGGAGCTGTTTTTT. The genes are TRBV11-3 and TRBJ2-2; D gene unclear. Germline lookup yields CDR1 SGHNT and CDR2 YENEEA. Deletions cut 0 bases from V and 6 bases from J, with 5 bases between. The CDR3 runs 13 residues. Full variable domain (remainder filled in from reference TRBV11-3 and TRBJ2-2): EAGVVQSPRYKIIEKKQPVAFWCNPISGHNTLYWYLQNLGQGPELLIRYENEEAVDDSQLPKDRFSAERLKGVDSTLKIQPAELGDSAVYLCASSLDQAGELFFGEGSRLTVL.

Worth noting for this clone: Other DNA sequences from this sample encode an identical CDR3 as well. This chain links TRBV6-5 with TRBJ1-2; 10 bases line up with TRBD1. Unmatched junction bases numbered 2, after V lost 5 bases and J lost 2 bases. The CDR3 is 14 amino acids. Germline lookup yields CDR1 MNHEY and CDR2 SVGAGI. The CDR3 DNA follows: TGTGCCAGCAGTCGGACAGGGGGGAACTATGGCTACACCTTC. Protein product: CASSRTGGNYGYTF.

In DNA, the CDR3 is TGTGCCAGCAGGCCCTTGGGGGCAGTAAGAAACACCGGGGAGCTGTTTTTT. Protein product: CASRPLGAVRNTGELFF. The rearrangement uses TRBV7-6 and TRBJ2-2, with D possibly being TRBD1 (6 bases). Trimming left V 6 bases short and J 2 bases short, with 19 bases between. From germline, CDR1 is SGHVS and CDR2 FNYEAQ. The CDR3 contains 17 residues.

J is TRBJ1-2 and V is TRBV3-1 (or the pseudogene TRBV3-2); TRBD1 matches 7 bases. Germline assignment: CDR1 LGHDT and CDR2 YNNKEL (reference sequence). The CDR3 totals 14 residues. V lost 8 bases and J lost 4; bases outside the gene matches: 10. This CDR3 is CASGEGAIGYGYTF. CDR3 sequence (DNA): TGTGCCAGCGGCGAGGGGGCAATAGGCTATGGCTACACCTTC.

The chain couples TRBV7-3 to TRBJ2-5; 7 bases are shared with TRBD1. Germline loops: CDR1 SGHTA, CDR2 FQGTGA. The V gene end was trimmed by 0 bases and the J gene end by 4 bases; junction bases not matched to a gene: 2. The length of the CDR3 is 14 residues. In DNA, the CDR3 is TGTGCCAGCAGCTTAACAGGGGGCGTAGAGACCCAGTACTTC. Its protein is CASSLTGGVETQYF.

The CDR3 sequence is CASSLRLAGDDEQFF. Written as DNA, the CDR3 is TGTGCCAGCAGCTTACGACTAGCGGGGGATGATGAGCAGTTCTTC. This chain connects TRBV7-9 to TRBJ2-1; 12 bases line up with TRBD2. The CDR3 length is 15 residues. Trimming took 2 bases from V and 8 from J; bases not matched to a gene: 4. Germline assignment: CDR1 SEHNR and CDR2 FQNEAQ (reference sequence). Looking up the rest from reference TRBV7-9 and TRBJ2-1 gives the full variable domain: DTGVSQNPRHKITKRGQNVTFRCDPISEHNRLYWYRQTLGQGPEFLTYFQNEAQLEKSRLLSDRFSAERPKGSFSTLEIQRTEQGDSAMYLCASSLRLAGDDEQFFGPGTRLTVL.